One sample yielded the 28 T cell receptor beta chains listed below, sequenced in a study of brain metastases from non-small cell lung cancer. Libraries were prepared by immunoSEQ multiplex PCR; TCRdb keeps only in-frame clonotypes and omits some of them. The sample includes roughly 3,000 clones, around 79% seen only once; the top ten take about 7.5%. The specimen sequenced was primary lung tumor tissue. These TCRs come from a donor at least 40 years old with non-small cell lung cancer.

V gene TRBV13 combines with J gene TRBJ1-1; D is unclear. Germline assignment: CDR1 PRHDT and CDR2 FYEKMQ (reference sequence). The CDR3 length is 15 residues. With 5 bases removed from V and 0 bases from J, the gap between germline ends came to 13 bases. This CDR3 is CASSPRGIMNTEAFF. DNA of the CDR3: TGTGCCAGCAGCCCCCGGGGTATCATGAACACTGAAGCTTTCTTT.

The chain uses TRBV24-1 and TRBJ2-1; D is ambiguous. Germline V CDR1 and CDR2: KGHDR, SFDVKD. The V end was cut by 2 bases, the J end by 0 bases, with 10 bases between. This CDR3 comprises 16 residues. The CDR3: CATSDSSLSSYNEQFF. CDR3 sequence (DNA): TGTGCCACCAGTGATTCTAGTCTCAGCTCCTACAATGAGCAGTTCTTC.

This clone is labeled as large. The chain joins TRBV7-9 to TRBJ1-1, with 8 positions matching TRBD1. The ends lost 3 bases at V and 5 bases at J; junction bases unmatched: 8. In germline, CDR1 is SEHNR, CDR2 FQNEAQ (reference sequence). This CDR3 is 15 amino acids long. The CDR3 nucleotides are TGTGCCAGCAGCTTGGGGAGGACAGGGAGTACTGAAGCTTTCTTT. Protein: CASSLGRTGSTEAFF.

This clone has a single count. The genes are TRBV2 and TRBJ1-1; D gene ambiguous. The CDR3 extends over 13 amino acids. Germline V gene sequence: CDR1 SNHLY, CDR2 FYNNEI. V was trimmed by 8 bases and J by 3 bases, leaving 13 bases between them. In DNA, the CDR3 is TGTGCCAGCTGCTATGACGGGGACACTGAAGCTTTCTTT. Protein sequence: CASCYDGDTEAFF.

J is TRBJ1-4 and V is TRBV20-1; D ambiguous. The length of the CDR3 is 11 residues. CDR1 is DFQATT, CDR2 SNEGSKA, per germline (reference sequence). The CDR3 region is CSWQINEKLFF. The DNA of the CDR3 is TGCAGCTGGCAGATTAATGAAAAACTGTTTTTT.

The chain uses TRBV7-2 and TRBJ2-5; TRBD1 matches 9 bases. Losses at the gene ends were 5 bases for V and 5 bases for J; bases not matched to a gene: 9. Germline V CDR1 and CDR2: SGHTA, FQGNSA. CDR3 length equals 15 residues. The CDR3 reads CASSPAQGASETQYF. The CDR3, as DNA: TGTGCCAGCAGCCCCGCACAGGGGGCGTCTGAGACCCAGTACTTC.

Concerning this clone itself: Being one base from a much bigger clone, this may be a read error. The chain employs TRBV19 and TRBJ2-5, with TRBD2 as a possible D gene (5 bases). The V end lost 3 bases, the J end lost 5 bases, and 16 bases lay between the germline ends. From germline, CDR1 is LNHDA and CDR2 SQIVND (reference sequence). The CDR3 spans 15 residues. In DNA, the CDR3 is TGTGCCAGTAGTATGGGAGTGACAAGGCGGGAGACCCAGTACTTC. Encoded protein: CASSMGVTRRETQYF.

The rearrangement uses TRBV4-1 and TRBJ2-5; the D gene could be TRBD1 or TRBD2 (5 bases each). V lost 1 base, J lost 3 bases, and 9 bases lay in between. CDR1 MGHRA and CDR2 YSYEKL come from the germline V gene. The CDR3 has 14 residues. Here the CDR3 reads CASSQGDGKETQYF. For the CDR3, the DNA is TGCGCCAGCAGCCAAGGGGACGGTAAAGAGACCCAGTACTTC.

This chain joins TRBV28 and TRBJ2-3; TRBD2 aligns across 7 bases. This CDR3 spans 17 amino acids. CDR1 is MDHEN and CDR2 is SYDVKM in the germline V gene. The J segment lost 0 bases and the V segment lost 5 bases, leaving 11 bases of the junction unmatched. CDR3 DNA: TGTGCCAGCAGTCCCCCTTCTGGGGGGGGGAGCACAGATACGCAGTATTTT. Translating gives CASSPPSGGGSTDTQYF.

This chain connects TRBV7-9 to TRBJ2-5; D not certain. There are 13 residues in the CDR3. CDR1 and CDR2 from the germline V gene are SEHNR and FQNEAQ (reference sequence). The ends were cut back, 3 bases at V and 0 bases at J, with 5 bases in the middle. The CDR3 DNA reads as TGTGCCAGCAGCTTTTCAAACCAAGAGACCCAGTACTTC. Translating it yields CASSFSNQETQYF.

The chain carries TRBV30 and TRBJ1-2; possible D gene TRBD1, 5 bases. The length of the CDR3 is 16 residues. V was shortened by 2 bases and J by 0 bases, with 16 bases between the two germline ends. The germline V gene has CDR1 GTSNPN and CDR2 SVGIG (reference sequence). CDR3 sequence (DNA): TGTGCCTGGAGTCCACCAGGTCGGGGGACTAACTATGGCTACACCTTC. Its protein product is CAWSPPGRGTNYGYTF.

The genes are TRBV9 and TRBJ1-2; D is perhaps TRBD1 (6 bases). Per the germline V gene, CDR1 is SGDLS and CDR2 is YYNGEE. The CDR3 is 14 amino acids. V gave up 0 bases and J gave up 2 bases, with 8 bases separating them. CDR3: CASSVDGGNYGYTF. The CDR3 coding sequence is TGTGCCAGCAGCGTAGACGGGGGCAACTATGGCTACACCTTC.

The chain recombines TRBV12-3 or TRBV12-4 with TRBJ1-2; possibly TRBD1 for D (5 bases). This CDR3 is 12 amino acids long. V gave up 9 bases and J gave up 4 bases, with 12 bases separating them. The CDR3, as DNA: TGTGCCAGTTTAAGGGGAGTCTATGGCTACACCTTC. Protein sequence: CASLRGVYGYTF.

The chain couples TRBV24-1 to TRBJ2-1; 8 nucleotides match TRBD2. V trimming: 3 bases; J trimming: 3 bases; junction bases outside the gene matches: 6. Germline V gives CDR1 KGHDR, CDR2 SFDVKD. There are 16 residues in the CDR3. The CDR3 bases are TGTGCCACCAGTGATACTAGAGGGACTAGCTACAATGAGCAGTTCTTC. Translated: CATSDTRGTSYNEQFF.

The rearrangement joins TRBV30 to TRBJ1-3; no clear D gene. The CDR3 totals 13 residues. Trimming stripped 0 bases from V and 4 bases from J, with 7 bases between. The V gene's germline CDR1 is GTSNPN and CDR2 SVGIG (reference sequence). The CDR3 nucleotides are TGTGCCTGGAGTGTAGCCCGCGGAAACACCATATATTTT. This codes for CAWSVARGNTIYF.

V and J are TRBV11-2 and TRBJ1-3; D is undetermined. CDR3 size: 12 residues. The germline V gene has CDR1 SGHAT and CDR2 FQNNGV. V lost 6 bases, J lost 0 bases, and 3 bases lay in between. The CDR3 sequence: CASRASGNTIYF. In nucleotides, the CDR3 is TGTGCCAGCAGGGCCTCTGGAAACACCATATATTTT. The full variable domain, with the rest looked up from reference TRBV11-2 and TRBJ1-3, is EAGVAQSPRYKIIEKRQSVAFWCNPISGHATLYWYQQILGQGPKLLIQFQNNGVVDDSQLPKDRFSAERLKGVDSTLKIQPAKLEDSAVYLCASRASGNTIYFGEGSWLTVV.

The rearrangement uses TRBV10-2 and TRBJ1-1; D is uncertain. CDR1 and CDR2 from the germline V gene are WSHSY and SAAADI. This CDR3 spans 13 amino acids. The V end lost 4 bases, the J end lost 1 base, and 7 bases lay between the germline ends. The CDR3 DNA is TGCGCCAGCAGTGGTTCAGGGAACACTGAAGCTTTCTTT. Its translation: CASSGSGNTEAFF.

The rearrangement uses TRBV5-1 and TRBJ2-3, with D possibly TRBD1 on 5 matching bases. V was clipped by 3 bases and J by 0 bases, with 11 bases between them. This CDR3 comprises 15 residues. The V gene's germline CDR1 is SGHRS and CDR2 YFSETQ. DNA of the CDR3: TGCGCCAGCAGCTGGCAGGGTCCTAGCACAGATACGCAGTATTTT. Protein: CASSWQGPSTDTQYF.

The gene calls are TRBV11-3 and TRBJ1-2; 9 bases are shared with TRBD1. The CDR3 is 13 residues long. Unmatched junction bases numbered 4, after V lost 7 bases and J lost 4 bases. Germline V gene data show CDR1 as SGHNT and CDR2 as YENEEA. CDR3 DNA sequence: TGTGCCAGCACCAAGACAGGGGGCTATGGCTACACCTTC. Translation: CASTKTGGYGYTF.

The chain couples TRBV7-2 to TRBJ1-5; D is undetermined. CDR1 is SGHTA and CDR2 is FQGNSA in the germline V gene. Trimming took off 1 base at V and 1 base at J, with 8 bases between the two ends. CDR3 length equals 15 residues. Here the CDR3 reads CASSLDGMSNQPQHF. In DNA, the CDR3 is TGTGCCAGCAGCTTAGACGGGATGAGCAATCAGCCCCAGCATTTT.

The gene calls are TRBV6-6 and TRBJ2-4; D gene unclear. The CDR3 length is 13 residues. Germline assignment: CDR1 MNHNY and CDR2 SVGAGI (reference sequence). The germline V and J ends were trimmed by 5 bases and 5 bases, with 10 bases remaining between them. The CDR3 sequence is CASSRKGQNIQYF. Here the CDR3 DNA reads TGTGCCAGCAGTCGTAAAGGGCAAAACATTCAGTACTTC.

The V gene is TRBV3-1 (or the pseudogene TRBV3-2), the J gene TRBJ1-1; D gene ambiguous. Germline V gene lookup returns CDR1 LGHDT and CDR2 YNNKEL (reference sequence). This CDR3 comprises 14 residues. With 5 bases removed from V and 1 base from J, the gap between germline ends came to 11 bases. The CDR3 reads CASSYYVGNTEAFF. CDR3 coding DNA: TGTGCCAGCAGCTATTATGTCGGGAACACTGAAGCTTTCTTT.

Remarks on this clone: Other DNA sequences within the sample encode an identical CDR3. The rearrangement uses TRBV2 and TRBJ1-6; the D is unclear. V was clipped by 5 bases and J by 7 bases, with 15 bases between them. Germline lookup yields CDR1 SNHLY and CDR2 FYNNEI. This CDR3 comprises 15 residues. CDR3: CASSTRDSGNSPLHF. The CDR3 coding sequence is TGTGCCAGCAGTACCCGGGATAGCGGAAATTCACCCCTCCACTTT.

This chain links TRBV2 with TRBJ1-3, with D unclear. This CDR3 has 14 residues. Germline CDR1 SNHLY, CDR2 FYNNEI. The germline V and J ends were trimmed by 4 bases and 2 bases, with 9 bases remaining between them. CDR3 amino acids: CASSGGNPGNTIYF. Here the CDR3 DNA reads TGTGCCAGCAGTGGCGGAAATCCTGGAAACACCATATATTTT. Complete variable domain (other parts from reference TRBV2 and TRBJ1-3): EPEVTQTPSHQVTQMGQEVILRCVPISNHLYFYWYRQILGQKVEFLVSFYNNEISEKSEIFDDQFSVERPDGSNFTLKIRSTKLEDSAMYFCASSGGNPGNTIYFGEGSWLTVV.

V and J are TRBV6-5 and TRBJ1-4; perhaps TRBD1 as D (6 bases). CDR1 is MNHEY and CDR2 is SVGAGI in the germline V gene. The CDR3 totals 16 residues. V was trimmed by 4 bases and J by 2 bases, leaving 14 bases between them. Written as DNA, the CDR3 is TGTGCCAGCAGTTCAGACGTGGGGGCGACTAATGAAAAACTGTTTTTT. Its translation is CASSSDVGATNEKLFF.

The chain is built from TRBV3-1 (or the pseudogene TRBV3-2) and TRBJ2-1, with D perhaps assigned TRBD1 or TRBD2 (6 bases each). Per germline, CDR1 LGHDT and CDR2 YNNKEL (reference sequence). The CDR3 length is 13 residues. The V end lost 4 bases, the J end lost 8 bases, and 12 bases lay between the germline ends. The CDR3, as DNA: TGTGCCAGCAGCCCACTGGGGGGCCATGAGCAGTTCTTC. Its protein is CASSPLGGHEQFF.

The CDR3 spells CASSGTSRGSGADTQYF. DNA of the CDR3: TGTGCCAGCTCCGGGACTAGCAGGGGATCGGGCGCAGATACGCAGTATTTT. The V gene is TRBV18, the J gene TRBJ2-3, with 9 bases matching TRBD2. J was trimmed by 4 bases and V by 6 bases; bases with no gene match: 14. Germline V gene sequence: CDR1 KGHSH, CDR2 LQKENI. The CDR3 runs 17 residues.

The rearrangement joins TRBV19 to TRBJ2-6, with TRBD1 matching over 7 bases. V was clipped by 7 bases and J by 1 base; unmatched bases: 1. CDR3 length equals 14 residues. Germline V gives CDR1 LNHDA, CDR2 SQIVND (reference sequence). The CDR3 nucleotides read TGTGCCAGTACGACAGGGTCTGGGGCCAACGTCCTGACTTTC. Translated, it gives CASTTGSGANVLTF.